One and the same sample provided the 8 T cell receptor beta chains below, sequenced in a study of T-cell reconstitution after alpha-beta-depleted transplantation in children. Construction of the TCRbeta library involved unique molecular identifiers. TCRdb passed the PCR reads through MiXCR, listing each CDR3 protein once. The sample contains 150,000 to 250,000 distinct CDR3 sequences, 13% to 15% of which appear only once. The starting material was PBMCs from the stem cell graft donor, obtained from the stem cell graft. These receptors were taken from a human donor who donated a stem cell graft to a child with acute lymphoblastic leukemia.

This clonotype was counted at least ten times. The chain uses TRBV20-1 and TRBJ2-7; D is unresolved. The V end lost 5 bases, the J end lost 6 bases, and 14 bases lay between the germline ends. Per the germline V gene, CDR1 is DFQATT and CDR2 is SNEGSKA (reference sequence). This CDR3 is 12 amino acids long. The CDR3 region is CSALPPDVEQYF. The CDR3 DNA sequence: TGCAGTGCTTTACCCCCAGACGTCGAGCAGTACTTC.

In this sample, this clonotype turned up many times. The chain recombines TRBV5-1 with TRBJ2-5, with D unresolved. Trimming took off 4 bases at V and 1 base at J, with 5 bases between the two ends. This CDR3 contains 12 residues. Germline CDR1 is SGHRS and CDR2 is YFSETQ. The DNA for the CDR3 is TGCGCCAGCAGCCTTACCCAAGAGACCCAGTACTTC. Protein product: CASSLTQETQYF.

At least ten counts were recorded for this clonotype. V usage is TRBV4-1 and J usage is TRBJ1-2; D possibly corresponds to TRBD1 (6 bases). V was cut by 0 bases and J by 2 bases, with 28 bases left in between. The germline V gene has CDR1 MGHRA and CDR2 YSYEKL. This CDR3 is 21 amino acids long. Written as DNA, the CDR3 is TGCGCCAGCAGCCAAGAATTAGGGAAGTTGGAGGGGGGCCAGGGGAACTATGGCTACACCTTC. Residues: CASSQELGKLEGGQGNYGYTF.

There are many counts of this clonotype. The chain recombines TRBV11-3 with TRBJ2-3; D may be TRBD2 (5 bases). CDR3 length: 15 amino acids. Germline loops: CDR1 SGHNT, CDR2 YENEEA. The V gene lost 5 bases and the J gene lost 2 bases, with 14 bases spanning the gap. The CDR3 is CASSALERNTDTQYF. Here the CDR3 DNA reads TGTGCCAGCAGCGCCCTGGAGCGGAACACAGATACGCAGTATTTT.

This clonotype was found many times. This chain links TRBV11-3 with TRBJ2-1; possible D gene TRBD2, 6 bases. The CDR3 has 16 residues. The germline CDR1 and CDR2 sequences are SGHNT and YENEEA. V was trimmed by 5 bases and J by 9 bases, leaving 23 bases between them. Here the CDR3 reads CASSPGTPEGLGEQFF. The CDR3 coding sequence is TGTGCCAGCAGCCCAGGGACTCCCGAGGGTTTAGGTGAGCAGTTCTTC. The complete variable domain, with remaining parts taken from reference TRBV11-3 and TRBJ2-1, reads EAGVVQSPRYKIIEKKQPVAFWCNPISGHNTLYWYLQNLGQGPELLIRYENEEAVDDSQLPKDRFSAERLKGVDSTLKIQPAELGDSAVYLCASSPGTPEGLGEQFFGPGTRLTVL.

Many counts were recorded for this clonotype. This chain's CDR3 is CASSEPWEYEQYF. CDR3 DNA: TGTGCCAGCAGTGAACCTTGGGAGTACGAGCAGTACTTC. The rearrangement joins TRBV2 to TRBJ2-7; weak D call: TRBD2 (5 bases). The CDR3 runs 13 residues. Trimming shortened V by 2 bases and J by 4 bases, and 9 bases separated the two germline ends. Germline V gene sequence: CDR1 SNHLY, CDR2 FYNNEI.

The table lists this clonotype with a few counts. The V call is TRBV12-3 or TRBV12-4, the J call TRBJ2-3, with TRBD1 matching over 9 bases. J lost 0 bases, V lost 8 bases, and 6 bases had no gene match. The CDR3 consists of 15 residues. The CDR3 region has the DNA TGTGCCAGCGGGAGGGGGACAGGGAGCACAGATACGCAGTATTTT. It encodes CASGRGTGSTDTQYF.

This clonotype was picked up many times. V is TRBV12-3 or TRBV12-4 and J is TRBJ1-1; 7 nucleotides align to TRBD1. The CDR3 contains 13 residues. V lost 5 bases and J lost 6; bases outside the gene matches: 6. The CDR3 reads CASSPDRVAEAFF. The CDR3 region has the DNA TGTGCCAGCAGTCCTGACAGGGTGGCTGAAGCTTTCTTT.